One sample yielded the 20 T cell receptor beta chains listed below, sequenced in a study of blood T cell repertoires in COVID-19 (TCRdb year 2020). Library generation was performed with the immunoSEQ multiplex PCR assay. What TCRdb holds here is the immuneACCESS table cut down to in-frame rearrangements. Part of the clones is not present; checked against another copy, under half of the missing clones reflect an unresolved V gene, and the others are unexplained. This sample gives about 190,000 clones in total; 85% to 90% of them show up just once. 2.5% to 3% of the sample is taken by the ten largest. The sample taken for sequencing was peripheral blood. These receptors were collected from a man between 35 and 55 years old with active or convalescent COVID-19.

CDR3 DNA: TGTGCCAGCAGTTTCGGGGTGGCGGGGGTAGCCAAAAACATTCAGTACTTC. Encoded protein: CASSFGVAGVAKNIQYF. This chain connects TRBV28 to TRBJ2-4, with 7 bases matching TRBD2. This CDR3 has 17 residues. V was clipped by 3 bases and J by 0 bases; unmatched bases: 8. CDR1 and CDR2 from the germline V gene are MDHEN and SYDVKM.

This sequence joins TRBV6-5 and TRBJ2-7; 9 bases match TRBD1. The V segment lost 6 bases and the J segment 2 bases; nucleotides outside the gene matches: 5. The CDR3 length is 14 residues. The V gene's germline CDR1 is MNHEY and CDR2 SVGAGI. The CDR3 is CASRQGASTYEQYF. The CDR3 region has the DNA TGTGCCAGCAGACAGGGGGCATCAACCTACGAGCAGTACTTC.

V and J are TRBV28 and TRBJ1-4; D ambiguous. The CDR3 length is 13 residues. Between the trimmed V and J ends, which lost 5 bases and 8 bases, there was a span of 12 bases. Per germline, CDR1 MDHEN and CDR2 SYDVKM. The CDR3 region is CASSPSTAEKLFF. Written as DNA, the CDR3 is TGTGCCAGCAGTCCTTCCACTGCCGAAAAACTGTTTTTT.

The V call is TRBV6-1, the J call TRBJ1-5; D is uncertain. The length of the CDR3 is 15 residues. CDR1 MNHNS and CDR2 SASEGT come from the germline V gene. Trimming took off 2 bases at V and 3 bases at J, with 11 bases between the two ends. CDR3 sequence: CASSENLLLNQPQHF. The CDR3 nucleotides read TGTGCCAGCAGTGAAAATTTACTCCTCAATCAGCCCCAGCATTTT.

The chain joins TRBV4-3 to TRBJ2-7; D might be TRBD1 (5 bases). CDR3 length equals 14 residues. Looked up from germline, CDR1 is LGHNA and CDR2 is YSLEER. The V gene lost 0 bases and the J gene lost 6 bases, with 12 bases spanning the gap. DNA for the CDR3: TGCGCCAGCAGCCAAGAGCGGCAGGGCGGCGAGCAGTACTTC. Translating it yields CASSQERQGGEQYF.

The CDR3 spells CASSEGVGEQYF. CDR3 bases: TGCGCCAGCAGTGAAGGAGTCGGCGAGCAGTACTTC. The chain recombines TRBV10-1 with TRBJ2-7; D is uncertain. Germline V gene sequence: CDR1 WNHNN, CDR2 SYGVQD (reference sequence). Trimming took off 3 bases at V and 6 bases at J, with 9 bases between the two ends. The CDR3 loop spans 12 amino acids.

V and J are TRBV7-2 and TRBJ1-4, with D unclear. Per the germline V gene, CDR1 is SGHTA and CDR2 is FQGNSA. The length of the CDR3 is 14 residues. The V end was cut by 5 bases, the J end by 0 bases, with 7 bases between. The CDR3 here is CASSRGATNEKLFF. The DNA for the CDR3 is TGTGCCAGCAGCCGGGGTGCAACTAATGAAAAACTGTTTTTT.

The chain recombines TRBV9 with TRBJ1-4; 8 bases agree with TRBD1. Trimming took 0 bases from V and 8 from J; bases not matched to a gene: 9. This CDR3 is 16 amino acids long. Germline CDR1 SGDLS, CDR2 YYNGEE. CDR3 sequence (DNA): TGTGCCAGCAGCGTAGCTGGTGGACAGGGAGGGGAAAAACTGTTTTTT. Translation: CASSVAGGQGGEKLFF.

The rearrangement links TRBV19 to TRBJ1-6; D is possibly TRBD1 (6 bases). This CDR3 comprises 15 residues. V was pared by 6 bases and J by 12 bases, with 21 bases between. Germline loops: CDR1 LNHDA, CDR2 SQIVND (reference sequence). The CDR3 nucleotides are TGTGCCAGTAGGGATGCCGGGACACGTAGGGTACCCCTCCACTTT. Translated, it gives CASRDAGTRRVPLHF.

This chain joins TRBV5-4 and TRBJ2-3, with D unresolved. This CDR3 region has 13 residues. V shed 2 bases and J shed 2 bases, with 6 bases lying between them. Germline V gives CDR1 SGHNT, CDR2 YYREEE (reference sequence). The CDR3 DNA is TGTGCCAGCAGCTTTTTTTACACAGATACGCAGTATTTT. It translates to CASSFFYTDTQYF.

This chain joins TRBV19 and TRBJ2-3; D gene unclear. There are 14 residues in the CDR3. V was pared by 6 bases and J by 2 bases, with 12 bases between. Looked up from germline, CDR1 is LNHDA and CDR2 is SQIVND (reference sequence). DNA for the CDR3: TGTGCCAGTAGCCTACAGTTCTCCACAGATACGCAGTATTTT. Translated: CASSLQFSTDTQYF.

V gene TRBV7-9 combines with J gene TRBJ1-5; 7 nucleotides agree with TRBD1. This CDR3 comprises 14 residues. After removal of 4 bases from V and 4 bases from J, the junction contained 4 bases not matched to a gene. Germline V gene sequence: CDR1 SEHNR, CDR2 FQNEAQ (reference sequence). This CDR3 is CASSSGTANQPQHF. The CDR3 coding sequence is TGTGCCAGCAGCTCCGGGACAGCGAATCAGCCCCAGCATTTT.

The chain recombines TRBV4-2 with TRBJ1-5; the D gene is possibly TRBD1 (6 bases). In germline, CDR1 is LGHNA, CDR2 YNFKEQ. The CDR3 has 15 residues. V lost 3 bases and J lost 0, with 9 bases in between. The CDR3 nucleotides read TGTGCCAGCAGCCAGAGGACAGTTAGCAATCAGCCCCAGCATTTT. The encoded protein is CASSQRTVSNQPQHF.

V and J are TRBV7-9 and TRBJ1-1; D uncertain. Trimming pared 3 bases from V and 10 bases from J, leaving 9 bases between. The germline CDR1 and CDR2 sequences are SEHNR and FQNEAQ (reference sequence). The CDR3 runs 11 residues. In nucleotides, the CDR3 is TGTGCCAGCAGCTTCGAAGGAGGAGCTTTCTTT. It encodes CASSFEGGAFF.

This chain joins TRBV5-1 and TRBJ2-5; TRBD2 matches 11 bases. Germline values: CDR1 SGHRS, CDR2 YFSETQ. Losses at the gene ends were 0 bases for V and 11 bases for J; bases not matched to a gene: 9. The CDR3 runs to 15 residues. The CDR3 DNA reads TGCGCCAGCAGCTTGGCTAGCGGGGGGCCCGAAGTACAGTACTTC. This gives the protein CASSLASGGPEVQYF.

This clone came up a few times. The chain uses TRBV28 and TRBJ1-6; no clear D gene. The CDR3 runs to 18 residues. In germline, CDR1 is MDHEN, CDR2 SYDVKM. V was clipped by 4 bases and J by 1 base, with 17 bases between them. The CDR3 region has the DNA TGTGCCAGCAGTTCCGATGGGAGGGAAAGGTCCTATAATTCACCCCTCCACTTT. This codes for CASSSDGRERSYNSPLHF.

The CDR3: CASSVGGLSWVNTEAFF. The CDR3 DNA reads as TGTGCCAGCAGCGTGGGGGGACTGTCCTGGGTTAACACTGAAGCTTTCTTT. The chain employs TRBV9 and TRBJ1-1; a possible D gene is TRBD1 (5 bases). Trimming took 2 bases from V and 2 from J, leaving 19 bases between them. Germline CDR1 reads SGDLS; CDR2 reads YYNGEE. The CDR3 has 17 amino acids.

This chain joins TRBV7-8 and TRBJ1-5, with 7 nucleotides matching TRBD1. CDR3 length: 16 amino acids. CDR1 is SGHVS and CDR2 is FQNEAQ in the germline V gene. Germline trimming cut 5 bases from V and 6 bases from J; bases unmatched to any gene: 13. The CDR3 sequence: CASSPDRVGVGQPQHF. The CDR3 nucleotides are TGTGCCAGCAGCCCAGACAGGGTTGGGGTGGGTCAGCCCCAGCATTTT.

The chain has TRBV10-3 and TRBJ1-5; D is perhaps TRBD1 (6 bases). Per the germline V gene, CDR1 is ENHRY and CDR2 is SYGVKD. V was cut by 10 bases and J by 6 bases, with 19 bases left in between. The CDR3 is made up of 14 amino acids. In nucleotides, the CDR3 is TGTGCCACCCATAACAGGGATGAGAGTCAGCCCCAGCATTTT. Protein product: CATHNRDESQPQHF.

The rearrangement joins TRBV7-8 to TRBJ2-5; TRBD1 aligns across 9 bases. This CDR3 has 15 residues. Trimming cost V 3 bases and J 1 base; bases outside gene matches: 3. CDR1 is SGHVS, CDR2 FQNEAQ, per germline. CDR3 coding DNA: TGTGCCAGCAGCTTCCAGGGACAGGGCCAAGAGACCCAGTACTTC. This sequence encodes CASSFQGQGQETQYF. Using reference TRBV7-8 and TRBJ2-5 for the parts outside the CDR3, the full variable domain is GAGVSQSPRYKVAKRGQDVALRCDPISGHVSLFWYQQALGQGPEFLTYFQNEAQLDKSGLPSDRFFAERPEGSVSTLKIQRTQQEDSAVYLCASSFQGQGQETQYFGPGTRLLVL.